The sequence of this T cell receptor (beta chain) was determined in a study of response to subunit inactivated influenza vaccine. TCRdb fed the RT-PCR reads into MiXCR, producing one record per CDR3 protein. Among some 520,000 distinct CDR3 sequences, approximately 16% were seen once, and the ten largest hold 3% to 3.5%. This clonotype showed up just a few times. Its antigen is still unknown. Notes on the study in general: Few additional T cells are recruited per seasonal influenza vaccination, authors suggested.

Trimming took 8 bases from V and 3 from J; bases not matched to a gene: 6. The CDR3 is 14 amino acids. Germline CDR1 reads MDHEN; CDR2 reads SYDVKM. This sequence was found in a man aged 45 to 70 who received an inactivated influenza vaccine. Sequenced here: CD4+ T cells sorted from PBMCs, sampled 23 months after vaccination. The chain has TRBV28 and TRBJ2-2; 7 bases match TRBD2. The CDR3 region is CASRQGGDTGELFF. The DNA for the CDR3 is TGTGCCAGCCGGCAGGGAGGGGACACCGGGGAGCTGTTTTTT.